Presented here are 14 T cell receptor beta chains from one specimen sequenced in a study of T-cell reconstitution after alpha-beta-depleted transplantation in children. The library targeted TCRbeta and was prepared with unique molecular identifiers. MiXCR, run by TCRdb on the PCR reads, gives a single entry per CDR3 protein. This table has hundreds of thousands of distinct CDR3 sequences, 9.5% to 13% appearing once. This specimen was PBMCs, taken before TCRalphabeta/CD19-depleted stem cell transplant. The receptors were sampled from a child less than two years old with acute myeloid leukemia, due to receive a stem cell transplant.

The table lists this clonotype with many counts. This chain connects TRBV20-1 to TRBJ2-3; possibly TRBD2 for D (6 bases). The length of the CDR3 is 14 residues. Germline lookup yields CDR1 DFQATT and CDR2 SNEGSKA (reference sequence). V lost 2 bases to trimming and J lost 0 bases, with 9 bases between them. The chain's CDR3 is CSARSGTSTDTQYF. In DNA form, the CDR3 reads TGCAGTGCTAGATCCGGGACTAGCACAGATACGCAGTATTTT.

This clonotype was counted at least ten times. The V call is TRBV6-2 or TRBV6-3, the J call TRBJ2-7; D ambiguous. V lost 6 bases and J lost 0, with 9 bases in between. Germline V gives CDR1 MNHEY, CDR2 SVGEGT. This CDR3 region has 13 residues. The CDR3 nucleotides are TGTGCCAGCAGAAGAGGCTACTCCTACGAGCAGTACTTC. It encodes CASRRGYSYEQYF.

About this clonotype itself: This may be a read error, as it is one base from a much larger clone. This sequence joins TRBV20-1 and TRBJ2-6, with D possibly TRBD1 on 5 matching bases. CDR3 length: 14 residues. Trimming took 5 bases from V and 2 from J, leaving 10 bases between them. Germline assignment: CDR1 DFQATT and CDR2 SNEGSKA (reference sequence). CDR3 sequence: CSAAGRAGANVLTF. The CDR3 DNA reads TGCAGTGCTGCAGGCAGGGCTGGGGCCAACGTCCTGACTTTC.

Many counts were recorded for this clonotype. The chain uses TRBV25-1 and TRBJ2-7; D may be TRBD1 (6 bases). In germline, CDR1 is MGHDK, CDR2 SYGVNS. V lost 5 bases, J lost 2 bases, and 10 bases lay in between. The CDR3 contains 13 residues. CDR3 amino acids: CASSRQETYEQYF. The CDR3, as DNA: TGTGCCAGCAGTCGACAGGAGACCTACGAGCAGTACTTC.

This clonotype showed up many times. The chain employs TRBV5-1 and TRBJ2-5, with D unresolved. V was trimmed by 3 bases and J by 5 bases, leaving 17 bases between them. CDR1 and CDR2 (germline): SGHRS, YFSETQ. The CDR3 is 15 residues long. CDR3 sequence reads: CASSSGPRSRETQYF. Here the CDR3 DNA reads TGCGCCAGCAGCTCCGGGCCCAGGAGTCGGGAGACCCAGTACTTC.

This clonotype was seen repeatedly, ten times or more. The rearrangement joins TRBV20-1 to TRBJ2-7, with a tentative D call TRBD2 (6 bases). This CDR3 comprises 13 residues. The V end lost 7 bases, the J end lost 0 bases, and 13 bases lay between the germline ends. CDR1 is DFQATT, CDR2 SNEGSKA, per germline (reference sequence). The CDR3 bases are TGCAGTGTACCCCTAGCGTACTCCTACGAGCAGTACTTC. Its protein is CSVPLAYSYEQYF.

This clonotype was detected many times. The junction differs from germline at one of its ends, possibly a read error. The rearrangement links TRBV7-2 to TRBJ2-7; D is perhaps TRBD2 (6 bases). Looked up from germline, CDR1 is SGHTA and CDR2 is FQGNSA. This CDR3 is 14 amino acids long. As DNA, the CDR3 is TGTGCCATCAGCTCCCGGGACTCTTACTACGAGCAGTACTTC. Translation gives CAISSRDSYYEQYF.

The table lists this clonotype with many counts. The chain couples TRBV28 to TRBJ2-3; no clear D. The germline V gene encodes CDR1 MDHEN and CDR2 SYDVKM. Trimming removed 7 bases from V and 2 bases from J, with 16 bases in between. This CDR3 has 15 amino acids. In nucleotides, the CDR3 is TGTGCCAGCACCGAGAGGCCGCGCTACACAGATACGCAGTATTTT. Protein: CASTERPRYTDTQYF.

This clonotype came up many times. The chain couples TRBV10-2 to TRBJ2-3; no clear D. The V and J ends lost 3 bases and 2 bases respectively, with 12 bases between them. The germline V gene encodes CDR1 WSHSY and CDR2 SAAADI. The CDR3 loop spans 15 amino acids. The CDR3 region is CASSDFGRNTDTQYF. Written as DNA, the CDR3 is TGCGCCAGCAGTGACTTCGGGCGGAACACAGATACGCAGTATTTT.

This clonotype came up many times. The rearrangement links TRBV20-1 to TRBJ2-7; possibly TRBD1 for D (6 bases). CDR1 is DFQATT and CDR2 is SNEGSKA in the germline V gene (reference sequence). Trimming took off 6 bases at V and 6 bases at J, with 21 bases between the two ends. The CDR3 has 14 amino acids. CDR3 sequence: CSAGRPDSPFEQYF. Written as DNA, the CDR3 is TGCAGTGCCGGGCGGCCGGACAGCCCTTTCGAGCAGTACTTC.

This clonotype was seen ten or more times. CDR3 DNA sequence: TGTGCCAGCAGCTTAGGCCTAGCGGCGAACACCGGGGAGCTGTTTTTT. Residues: CASSLGLAANTGELFF. The chain recombines TRBV7-3 with TRBJ2-2; 7 bases align to TRBD2. Looked up from germline, CDR1 is SGHTA and CDR2 is FQGTGA. The CDR3 sequence is 16 residues long. Trimming removed 2 bases from V and 0 bases from J; junction bases left unmatched: 3.

The sample holds many counts of this clonotype. This chain joins TRBV5-1 and TRBJ1-2, with D tentatively TRBD1 (6 bases). V was pared by 0 bases and J by 7 bases, with 13 bases between. The CDR3 loop spans 14 amino acids. Germline V lookup: CDR1 SGHRS, CDR2 YFSETQ. Here the CDR3 DNA reads TGCGCCAGCAGCTTGGACGGGGGCTTCACTGGCTACACCTTC. Translation gives CASSLDGGFTGYTF.

This clonotype was counted ten times or more. It is unclear where the CDR3 begins or ends on the DNA, so no DNA is shown, and the CDR3 is as TCRdb lists it. The chain joins TRBV14 to TRBJ2-2; TRBD2, the table's D call, lacks a check against the DNA. Termini included, the CDR3 measures 14 amino acids. Germline V CDR1 and CDR2: SGHDN, FVKESK. CDR3 amino acids: CASSFSRRAGELFF.

This clonotype was observed at least ten times. The chain recombines TRBV5-1 with TRBJ2-7; 9 nucleotides align to TRBD1. This CDR3 has 14 residues. From germline, CDR1 is SGHRS and CDR2 YFSETQ. V was clipped by 4 bases and J by 2 bases; unmatched bases: 4. CDR3 coding DNA: TGCGCCAGCAGCCCCCGGGACAGGGCCTACGAGCAGTACTTC. Its translation: CASSPRDRAYEQYF.